This note documents a single TCR beta chain sequence. The target antigen is unknown. The sample originates from a study of cytomegalovirus exposure and HLA in healthy donors. PCR used 60 Vbeta primers and 13 Jbeta primers. Assay used: immunoSEQ multiplex PCR; TCRdb lists only in-frame clones, some missing. The sample holds 85,000 to 130,000 clones, less than 85% seen once. Study-level results: Three chains linked to CMV were shown in vitro to be specific for CMV antigens. Beyond CMV serostatus, there was no information to go on about immune exposure. Using the classifier, cytomegalovirus status was reportedly diagnosed with high specificity and sensitivity. Likely technical artifact: a cluster of highly shared sequence variants.

The CDR3 has 16 residues. Germline lookup yields CDR1 WSHSY and CDR2 SAAADI. Input material: PBMCs. The receptor's source is a woman between 18 and 29 years old in good health and CMV-seropositive. The chain is built from TRBV10-2 and TRBJ2-5, with D tentatively TRBD1 (5 bases). The J call may be mistaken, given a closer DNA end match to TRBJ2-7. The CDR3 spells CASSPQGELLTYEQYF. CDR3 nucleotide sequence: TGCGCCAGCAGCCCCCAGGGTGAACTACTAACCTACGAGCAGTACTTC.